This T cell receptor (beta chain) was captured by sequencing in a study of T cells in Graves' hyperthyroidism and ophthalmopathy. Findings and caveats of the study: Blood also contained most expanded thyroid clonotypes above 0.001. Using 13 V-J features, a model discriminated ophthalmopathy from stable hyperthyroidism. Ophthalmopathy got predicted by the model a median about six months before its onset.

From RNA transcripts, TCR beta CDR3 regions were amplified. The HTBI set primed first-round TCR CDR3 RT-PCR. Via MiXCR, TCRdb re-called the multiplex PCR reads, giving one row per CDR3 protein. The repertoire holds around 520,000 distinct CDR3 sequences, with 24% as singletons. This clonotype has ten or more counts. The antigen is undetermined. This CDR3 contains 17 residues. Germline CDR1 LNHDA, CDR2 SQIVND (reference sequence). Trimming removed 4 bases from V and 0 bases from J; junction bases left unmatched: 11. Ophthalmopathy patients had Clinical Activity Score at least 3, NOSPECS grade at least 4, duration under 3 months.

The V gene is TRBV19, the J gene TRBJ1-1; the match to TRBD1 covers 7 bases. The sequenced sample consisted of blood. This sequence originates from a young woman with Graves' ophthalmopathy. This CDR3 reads CASSTLRGVSMNTEAFF. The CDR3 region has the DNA TGTGCCAGTAGTACCCTCAGGGGGGTGAGCATGAACACTGAAGCTTTCTTT.